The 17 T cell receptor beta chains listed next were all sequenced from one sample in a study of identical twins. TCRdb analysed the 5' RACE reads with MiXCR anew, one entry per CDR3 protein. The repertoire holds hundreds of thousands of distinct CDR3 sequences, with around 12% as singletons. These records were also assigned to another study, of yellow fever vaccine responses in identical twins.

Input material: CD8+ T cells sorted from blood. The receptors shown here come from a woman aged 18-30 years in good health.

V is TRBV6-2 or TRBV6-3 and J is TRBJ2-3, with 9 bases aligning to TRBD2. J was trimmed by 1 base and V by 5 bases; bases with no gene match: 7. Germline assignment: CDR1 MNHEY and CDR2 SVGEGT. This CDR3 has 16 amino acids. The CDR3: CASSKIAGAGTDTQYF. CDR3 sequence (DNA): TGTGCCAGCAGTAAGATAGCGGGGGCCGGCACAGATACGCAGTATTTT.

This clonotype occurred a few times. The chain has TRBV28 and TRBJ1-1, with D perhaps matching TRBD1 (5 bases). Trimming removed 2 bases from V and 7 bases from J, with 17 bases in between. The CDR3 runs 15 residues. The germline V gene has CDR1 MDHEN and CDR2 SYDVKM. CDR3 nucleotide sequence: TGTGCCAGCAGTTTACTTGCCGGGACTGGTCGTGAAGCTTTCTTT. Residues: CASSLLAGTGREAFF.

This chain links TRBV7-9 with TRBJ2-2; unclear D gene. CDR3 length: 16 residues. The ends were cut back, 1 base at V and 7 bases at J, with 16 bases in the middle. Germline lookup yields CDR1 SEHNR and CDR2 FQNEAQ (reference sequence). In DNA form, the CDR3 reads TGTGCCAGCAGCTTAGAACCCCCTCTGGTTGGCGGGGAGCTGTTTTTT. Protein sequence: CASSLEPPLVGGELFF.

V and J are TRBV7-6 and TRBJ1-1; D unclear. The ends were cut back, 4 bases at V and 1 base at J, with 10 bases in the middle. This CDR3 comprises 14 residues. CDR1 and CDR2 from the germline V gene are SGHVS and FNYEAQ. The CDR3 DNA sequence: TGTGCCAGCAGCTCCAGAGCGGGGAACACTGAAGCTTTCTTT. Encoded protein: CASSSRAGNTEAFF.

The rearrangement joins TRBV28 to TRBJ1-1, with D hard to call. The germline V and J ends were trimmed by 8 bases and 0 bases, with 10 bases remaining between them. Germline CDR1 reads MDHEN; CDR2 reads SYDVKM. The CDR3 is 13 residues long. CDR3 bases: TGTGCCAGCGGCCCCGGACTGAACACTGAAGCTTTCTTT. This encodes CASGPGLNTEAFF.

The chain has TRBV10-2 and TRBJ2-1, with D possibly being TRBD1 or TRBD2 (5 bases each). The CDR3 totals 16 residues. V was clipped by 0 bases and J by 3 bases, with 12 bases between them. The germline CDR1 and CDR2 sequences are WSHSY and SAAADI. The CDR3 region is CASSESGTAYYNEQFF. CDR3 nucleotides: TGCGCCAGCAGTGAGTCAGGGACGGCCTACTACAATGAGCAGTTCTTC.

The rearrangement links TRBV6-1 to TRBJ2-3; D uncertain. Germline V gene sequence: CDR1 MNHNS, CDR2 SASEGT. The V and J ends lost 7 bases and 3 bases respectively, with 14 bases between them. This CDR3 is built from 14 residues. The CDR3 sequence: CASIPLSSTDTQYF. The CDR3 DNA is TGTGCCAGCATCCCTTTGAGTTCGACAGATACGCAGTATTTT.

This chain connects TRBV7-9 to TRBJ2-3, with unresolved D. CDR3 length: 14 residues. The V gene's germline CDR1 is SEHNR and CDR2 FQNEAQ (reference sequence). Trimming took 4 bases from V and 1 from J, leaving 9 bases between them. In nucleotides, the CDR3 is TGTGCCAGCAGCTCAAACTGGGGCACAGATACGCAGTATTTT. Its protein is CASSSNWGTDTQYF. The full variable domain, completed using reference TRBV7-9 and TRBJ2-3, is DTGVSQNPRHKITKRGQNVTFRCDPISEHNRLYWYRQTLGQGPEFLTYFQNEAQLEKSRLLSDRFSAERPKGSFSTLEIQRTEQGDSAMYLCASSSNWGTDTQYFGPGTRLTVL.

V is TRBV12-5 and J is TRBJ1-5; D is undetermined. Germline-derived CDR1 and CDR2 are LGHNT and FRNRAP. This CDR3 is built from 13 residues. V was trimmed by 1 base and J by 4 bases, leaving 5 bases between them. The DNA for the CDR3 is TGTGCTAGTGGTTTGGCCCCTAATCAGCCCCAGCATTTT. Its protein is CASGLAPNQPQHF.

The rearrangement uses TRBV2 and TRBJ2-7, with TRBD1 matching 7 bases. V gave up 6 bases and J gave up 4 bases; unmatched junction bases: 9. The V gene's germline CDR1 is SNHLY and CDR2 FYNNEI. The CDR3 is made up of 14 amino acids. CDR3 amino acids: CASSDPGQLYEQYF. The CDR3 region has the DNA TGTGCCAGCAGCGATCCGGGACAGCTTTACGAGCAGTACTTC. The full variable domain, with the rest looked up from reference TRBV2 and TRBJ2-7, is EPEVTQTPSHQVTQMGQEVILRCVPISNHLYFYWYRQILGQKVEFLVSFYNNEISEKSEIFDDQFSVERPDGSNFTLKIRSTKLEDSAMYFCASSDPGQLYEQYFGPGTRLTVT.

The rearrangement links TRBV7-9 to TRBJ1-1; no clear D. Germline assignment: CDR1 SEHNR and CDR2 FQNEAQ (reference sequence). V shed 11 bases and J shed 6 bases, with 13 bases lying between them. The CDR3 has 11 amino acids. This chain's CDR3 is CAVATGPEAFF. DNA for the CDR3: TGTGCCGTCGCCACCGGGCCTGAAGCTTTCTTT.

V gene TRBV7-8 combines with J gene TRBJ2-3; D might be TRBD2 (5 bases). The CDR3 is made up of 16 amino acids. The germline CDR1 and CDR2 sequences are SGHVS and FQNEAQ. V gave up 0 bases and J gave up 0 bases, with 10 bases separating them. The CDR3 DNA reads TGTGCCAGCAGCTTAGCGTGGGAGCCTAGCACAGATACGCAGTATTTT. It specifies CASSLAWEPSTDTQYF.

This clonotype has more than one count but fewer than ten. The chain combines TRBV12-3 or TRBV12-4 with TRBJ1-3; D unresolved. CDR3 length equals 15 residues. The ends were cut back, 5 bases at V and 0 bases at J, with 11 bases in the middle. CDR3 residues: CASSGGLLSGNTIYF. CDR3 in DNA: TGTGCCAGCAGTGGAGGACTCCTCTCTGGAAACACCATATATTTT.

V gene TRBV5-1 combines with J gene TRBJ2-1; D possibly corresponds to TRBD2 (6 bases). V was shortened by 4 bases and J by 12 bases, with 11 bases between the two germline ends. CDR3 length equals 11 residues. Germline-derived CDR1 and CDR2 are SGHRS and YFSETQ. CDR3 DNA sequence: TGCGCCAGCAGCGCTCGGGACTTGCAGTTCTTC. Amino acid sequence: CASSARDLQFF.

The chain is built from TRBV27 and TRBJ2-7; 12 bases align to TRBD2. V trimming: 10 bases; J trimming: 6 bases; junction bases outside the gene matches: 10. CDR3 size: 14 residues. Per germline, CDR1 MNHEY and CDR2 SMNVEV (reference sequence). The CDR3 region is CATAFGLAGSEQYF. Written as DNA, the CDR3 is TGTGCCACCGCTTTCGGACTAGCGGGATCCGAGCAGTACTTC.

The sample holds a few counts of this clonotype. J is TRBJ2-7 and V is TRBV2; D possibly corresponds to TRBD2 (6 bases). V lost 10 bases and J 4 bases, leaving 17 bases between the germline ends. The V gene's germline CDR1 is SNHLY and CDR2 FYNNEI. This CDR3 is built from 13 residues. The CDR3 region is CANTPGRGYEQYV. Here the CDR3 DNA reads TGTGCCAACACCCCCGGGAGAGGTTACGAGCAGTACGTC.

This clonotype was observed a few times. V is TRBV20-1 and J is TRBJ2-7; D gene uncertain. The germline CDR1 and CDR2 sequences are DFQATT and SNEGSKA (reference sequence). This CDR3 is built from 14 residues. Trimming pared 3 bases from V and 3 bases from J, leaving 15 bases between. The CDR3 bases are TGCAGTGCTAGTCATCCACCACAAAGCTACGAGCAGTACTTC. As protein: CSASHPPQSYEQYF.